These 10 T cell receptor beta chains were sequenced from one sample in a study of shared clonotypes between healthy human individuals. TCRdb keeps only in-frame clones here, not all; method: immunoSEQ multiplex PCR. The sample carries under 2.5 million clones, around 93% recorded once. Material for sequencing was naive CD4+ T cells from PBMCs. This sample's subset: CD45RA+ positively selected. All receptors come from a man aged 18 to 30 in good health. Some clones in this sample may be carry-over from other donors' samples.

The gene calls are TRBV5-4 and TRBJ2-3; 10 bases agree with TRBD1. V was clipped by 4 bases and J by 5 bases; unmatched bases: 7. CDR1 and CDR2 from the germline V gene are SGHNT and YYREEE (reference sequence). This CDR3 contains 15 residues. The CDR3 protein is CASSSRDRGGDTQYF. In nucleotides, the CDR3 is TGTGCCAGCAGCAGCCGGGACAGGGGAGGAGATACGCAGTATTTT.

The rearrangement joins TRBV10-2 to TRBJ1-5; the D gene is possibly TRBD1 (5 bases). The CDR3 extends over 14 amino acids. Deletions cut 1 base from V and 5 bases from J, with 9 bases between. Germline V CDR1 and CDR2: WSHSY, SAAADI. The CDR3 DNA reads as TGCGCCAGCAGTGAGTTGGGCAGGGATCAGCCCCAGCATTTT. The encoded protein is CASSELGRDQPQHF.

The chain uses TRBV7-2 and TRBJ2-7, with D possibly TRBD2 on 6 matching bases. This CDR3 spans 15 amino acids. Trimming cost V 2 bases and J 2 bases, with 13 bases left between them. CDR1 is SGHTA, CDR2 FQGNSA, per germline. In DNA, the CDR3 is TGTGCCAGCAGCTTATCTAGCGACCAAGCCTACGAGCAGTACTTC. It specifies CASSLSSDQAYEQYF.

This clone was found a few times. V gene TRBV28 combines with J gene TRBJ1-5; unclear D gene. The CDR3 consists of 17 residues. Germline V lookup: CDR1 MDHEN, CDR2 SYDVKM. Trimming took off 6 bases at V and 2 bases at J, with 20 bases between the two ends. CDR3 nucleotide sequence: TGTGCCAGCAGCCTCACGGGCATGGGCCGTGGCAATCAGCCCCAGCATTTT. Translation gives CASSLTGMGRGNQPQHF.

The chain combines TRBV28 with TRBJ2-1, with unresolved D. The CDR3 runs to 14 residues. Germline loops: CDR1 MDHEN, CDR2 SYDVKM. V lost 7 bases, J lost 8 bases, and 18 bases lay in between. The DNA of the CDR3 is TGTGCCAGCATCAATCCCATTAGATTGTATGAGCAGTTCTTC. Its protein product is CASINPIRLYEQFF.

This sequence joins TRBV9 and TRBJ2-1; D possibly corresponds to TRBD2 (6 bases). The CDR3 consists of 13 residues. Germline CDR1 is SGDLS and CDR2 is YYNGEE. The V gene lost 6 bases and the J gene lost 5 bases, with 12 bases spanning the gap. The CDR3 here is CASNGGVNNEQFF. The CDR3, as DNA: TGTGCCAGCAACGGGGGAGTGAACAATGAGCAGTTCTTC.

The V call is TRBV19, the J call TRBJ1-1, with a tentative D call TRBD1 (5 bases). Germline CDR1 and CDR2: LNHDA and SQIVND (reference sequence). CDR3 length equals 13 residues. V lost 3 bases, J lost 4 bases, and 9 bases lay in between. As DNA, the CDR3 is TGTGCCAGTAGTATGAGGGGCCTCACTGAAGCTTTCTTT. It is translated as CASSMRGLTEAFF.

The chain carries TRBV25-1 and TRBJ1-4; 11 nucleotides match TRBD1. V lost 4 bases, J lost 8 bases, and 6 bases stayed unmatched. Germline-derived CDR1 and CDR2 are MGHDK and SYGVNS. The CDR3 runs 15 residues. The CDR3 loop reads CASSAVGTGGEKLFF. CDR3 nucleotide sequence: TGTGCCAGCAGTGCGGTAGGGACAGGGGGGGAAAAACTGTTTTTT.

The V gene is TRBV28, the J gene TRBJ1-3, with 7 bases lining up with TRBD1. V dropped 6 bases and J dropped 4; count of bases not matched to a gene: 15. This CDR3 is built from 17 residues. Germline V gene lookup returns CDR1 MDHEN and CDR2 SYDVKM. The CDR3 loop reads CASRKGPRTGTGNTIYF. CDR3 sequence (DNA): TGTGCCAGCAGAAAAGGCCCTAGGACAGGTACAGGAAACACCATATATTTT.

Only one count was recorded for this clone. The chain has TRBV27 and TRBJ2-1; no reliable D call. Germline V gene lookup returns CDR1 MNHEY and CDR2 SMNVEV (reference sequence). Trimming shortened V by 7 bases and J by 5 bases, and 18 bases separated the two germline ends. The CDR3 covers 15 residues. The CDR3 coding sequence is TGTGCCAGCAACCCTCGGTCCCTGGCCGACAATGAGCAGTTCTTC. It translates to CASNPRSLADNEQFF.